The T cell receptor beta chain under discussion was sequenced for a study of identical twins. TCRdb independently ran MiXCR on the 5' RACE reads; one entry per CDR3 protein. The data show some 1,600,000 distinct CDR3 sequences, under 35% seen once. This clonotype was seen at least ten times. This clonotype was obtained from a newborn girl in good health. Input material: cord blood.

The CDR3 nucleotides are TGCAGCGTTGGTTGGGGGGCGGTCAAAAACATTCAGTACTTC. It yields the protein CSVGWGAVKNIQYF. The chain has TRBV29-1 and TRBJ2-4; D is tentatively TRBD1 or TRBD2 (6 bases each). From germline, CDR1 is SQVTM and CDR2 ANQGSEA. This CDR3 has 14 residues. The V end lost 4 bases, the J end lost 3 bases, and 13 bases lay between the germline ends.